This passage covers 9 T cell receptor beta chains from one sample sequenced in a study of monozygotic twins with inflammatory bowel disease. One entry per CDR3 protein, without DNA, is what TCRdb gives after re-calling the 5' RACE reads. The repertoire table contains 350,000 to 550,000 distinct CDR3 sequences. What was sequenced was blood. These receptors were collected from a human donor with ulcerative colitis or Crohn's disease, or a healthy co-twin of an affected twin (not recorded which).

The rearrangement links TRBV7-6 to TRBJ2-1; TCRdb's assignment of TRBD1 cannot be checked, as there is no DNA. This CDR3 is built from 15 residues. Germline V gene sequence: CDR1 SGHVS, CDR2 FNYEAQ. This CDR3 reads CASSDRDRGYNEQFF.

The chain couples TRBV7-6 to TRBJ2-5; TCRdb calls TRBD1, which cannot be checked without DNA. Germline loops: CDR1 SGHVS, CDR2 FNYEAQ. This CDR3 spans 16 amino acids. Here the CDR3 reads CASSSIRGGGSETQYF.

V and J are TRBV2 and TRBJ1-2; with no DNA, the TCRdb D assignment of TRBD1 cannot be verified. Germline assignment: CDR1 SNHLY and CDR2 FYNNEI. The CDR3 contains 14 residues. This CDR3 reads CASSARRDNHGYTF.

The J gene is TRBJ2-3, the V gene TRBV4-1; TCRdb picks TRBD2, but there is no DNA to check that call. Germline lookup yields CDR1 MGHRA and CDR2 YSYEKL. The CDR3 has 17 residues. CDR3 amino acids: CASSLTAADFSPDTQYF.

This chain uses TRBV11-1 with TRBJ2-3; there is no DNA to check the TCRdb D call of TRBD1. This CDR3 comprises 18 residues. Per germline, CDR1 SGHAT and CDR2 FQDESV (reference sequence). The CDR3 here is CASSLAPGQGITTDTQYF.

The V and J genes are TRBV5-1 and TRBJ2-1. Germline assignment: CDR1 SGHRS and CDR2 YFSETQ. The length of the CDR3 is 14 residues. The CDR3 loop reads CASSLEASATEQFF.

The V call is TRBV5-1, the J call TRBJ2-1; TCRdb designates TRBD1, a call that cannot be tested without DNA. Germline CDR1 and CDR2: SGHRS and YFSETQ. This CDR3 is built from 15 residues. CDR3 region: CASSSGQGNYNEQFF. The entire variable domain, with the rest obtained from reference TRBV5-1 and TRBJ2-1, is as follows: KAGVTQTPRYLIKTRGQQVTLSCSPISGHRSVSWYQQTPGQGLQFLFEYFSETQRNKGNFPGRFSGRQFSNSRSEMNVSTLELGDSALYLCASSSGQGNYNEQFFGPGTRLTVL.

This chain joins TRBV24-1 and TRBJ1-5; TCRdb names TRBD1, which stays unverified in the absence of DNA. Germline CDR1 reads KGHDR; CDR2 reads SFDVKD. The CDR3 totals 16 residues. The CDR3 reads CATSDLLTGGGQPQHF.

The rearrangement links TRBV12-3 or TRBV12-4 to TRBJ1-6; without DNA, the TCRdb call of TRBD1 cannot be checked. CDR3 length: 14 residues. CDR3 sequence: CASSSTGGYSPLHF.